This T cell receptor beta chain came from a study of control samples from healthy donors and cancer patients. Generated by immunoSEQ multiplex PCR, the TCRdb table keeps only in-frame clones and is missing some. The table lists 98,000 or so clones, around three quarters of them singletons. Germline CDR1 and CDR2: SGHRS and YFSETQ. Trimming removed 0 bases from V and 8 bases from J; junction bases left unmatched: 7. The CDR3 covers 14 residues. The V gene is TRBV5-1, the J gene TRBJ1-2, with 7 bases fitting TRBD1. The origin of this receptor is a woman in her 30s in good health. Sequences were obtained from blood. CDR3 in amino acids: CASSLERGLGGYTF. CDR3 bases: TGCGCCAGCAGCTTGGAAAGGGGGCTGGGCGGCTACACCTTC.